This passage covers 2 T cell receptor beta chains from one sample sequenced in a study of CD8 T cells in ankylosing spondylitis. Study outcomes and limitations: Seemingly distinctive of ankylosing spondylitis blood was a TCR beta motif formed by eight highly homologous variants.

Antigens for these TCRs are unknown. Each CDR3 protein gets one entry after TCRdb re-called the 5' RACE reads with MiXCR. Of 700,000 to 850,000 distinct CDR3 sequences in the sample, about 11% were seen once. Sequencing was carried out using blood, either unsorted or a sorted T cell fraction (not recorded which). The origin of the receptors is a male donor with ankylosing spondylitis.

Written as DNA, the CDR3 is TGTGCCAGCAGTCGGGACAGGGGAGTACAGCAGTACTTC. This gives the protein CASSRDRGVQQYF. The gene calls are TRBV6-2 or TRBV6-3 and TRBJ2-7, with 10 positions matching TRBD1. Losses at the gene ends were 5 bases for V and 8 bases for J; bases not matched to a gene: 6. The CDR3 consists of 13 residues. Germline V lookup: CDR1 MNHEY, CDR2 SVGEGT.

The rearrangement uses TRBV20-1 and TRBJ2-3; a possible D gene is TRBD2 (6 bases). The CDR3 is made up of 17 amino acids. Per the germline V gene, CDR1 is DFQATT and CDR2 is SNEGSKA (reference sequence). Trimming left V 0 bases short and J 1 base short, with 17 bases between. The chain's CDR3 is CSARDFRGSGGTDTQYF. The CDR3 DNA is TGCAGTGCTAGAGACTTCCGGGGTAGCGGAGGCACAGATACGCAGTATTTT.